This T cell receptor beta chain originates from a study of Graves' ophthalmopathy and Graves' hyperthyroidism. On the study more broadly: Pretreatment peripheral blood was obtained at initial diagnosis. General study results and limits: Blood also harbored most expanded thyroid clonotypes above 0.001 frequency.

Germline trimming cut 5 bases from V and 3 bases from J; bases unmatched to any gene: 15. The CDR3 totals 17 residues. CDR1 MNHNS and CDR2 SASEGT come from the germline V gene. The sample holds a few counts of this clonotype. Its target is not known. Amplification from RNA transcripts yielded the TCR beta CDR3 regions. An initial RT-PCR round employing HTBI primers preceded a second-round multiplex PCR. From the multiplex PCR reads, TCRdb called clonotypes with MiXCR, one entry per CDR3 protein. Found here are 600,000 to 950,000 distinct CDR3 sequences, around 40% of them singletons; the top ten hold approximately 43%. Excluded: other autoimmune disease, uncontrolled infection, pregnancy or lactation. Orbital computed tomography, together with clinical symptoms, serum thyroxine, TRAb and thyroid ultrasound, was used for diagnosis.

The receptor was derived from an adult man with Graves' ophthalmopathy. Sequenced: peripheral blood. The rearrangement links TRBV6-1 to TRBJ2-7; the match to TRBD1 covers 8 bases. CDR3 residues: CASSPQRVRGLIYEQYF. In DNA form, the CDR3 reads TGTGCCAGCAGTCCCCAACGGGTCAGGGGGCTTATCTACGAGCAGTACTTC.